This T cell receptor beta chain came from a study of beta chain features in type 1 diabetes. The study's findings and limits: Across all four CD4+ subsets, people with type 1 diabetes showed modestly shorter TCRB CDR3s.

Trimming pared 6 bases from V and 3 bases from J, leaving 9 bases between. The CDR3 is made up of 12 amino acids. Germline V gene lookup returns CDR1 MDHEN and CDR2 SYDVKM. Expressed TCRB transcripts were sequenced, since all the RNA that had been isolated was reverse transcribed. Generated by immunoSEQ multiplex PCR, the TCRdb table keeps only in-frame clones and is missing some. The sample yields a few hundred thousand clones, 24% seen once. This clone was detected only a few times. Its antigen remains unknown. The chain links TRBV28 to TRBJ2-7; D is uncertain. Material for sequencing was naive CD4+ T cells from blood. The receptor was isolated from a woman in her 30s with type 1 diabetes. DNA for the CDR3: TGTGCCAGCAGCTCTCGACTCTACGAGCAGTACTTC. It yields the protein CASSSRLYEQYF.